The clone carrying this TCR beta chain was detected many times. Antigen specificity is unknown. The data were obtained in a study of T cells in Graves' hyperthyroidism and ophthalmopathy. About the research overall: Before any treatment, at initial diagnosis, peripheral blood was collected. The study, taken as a whole, reports: Most thyroid clonotypes expanded above 0.001 appeared in blood too.

Regions amplified from RNA transcripts were the TCR beta CDR3 regions. HTBI primers were the set used in a first-round RT-PCR of the TCR CDR3. TCRdb called the multiplex PCR reads again in MiXCR, with one record for every CDR3 protein. The repertoire holds about 280,000 distinct CDR3 sequences, with around 25% as singletons. Every diagnosis used clinical symptoms, serum thyroxine and TRAb, thyroid ultrasound and orbital computed tomography. The length of the CDR3 is 13 residues. V was shortened by 1 base and J by 4 bases, with 7 bases between the two germline ends. CDR1 is MNHNS, CDR2 SASEGT, per germline.

Sequenced: blood. The chain is built from TRBV6-1 and TRBJ2-5, with unresolved D. This sequence originates from a man aged 35 to 55 with Graves' hyperthyroidism that later progressed to Graves' ophthalmopathy. CDR3 residues: CASSEEASETQYF. DNA for the CDR3: TGTGCCAGCAGTGAAGAGGCCTCAGAGACCCAGTACTTC.